This TCR beta chain was observed in a study of blood T cell repertoires in COVID-19. Original analysis: Amplification of reference gene primers was used by the study to estimate nucleated cell counts. Clones were read by immunoSEQ multiplex PCR, and TCRdb kept only the in-frame ones, dropping some. V, J and clone size were drawn from that table, and D and trimming were deduced from the DNA. The data contain 200,000 to 250,000 clones, about 84% of them singletons. The TCR comes from a man of 80 years or more with acute or convalescent COVID-19. Sequenced input: peripheral blood.

CDR3 sequence reads: CATSSWTENTEAFF. The CDR3 region has the DNA TGTGCCACCAGCAGCTGGACAGAGAACACTGAAGCTTTCTTT. J is TRBJ1-1 and V is TRBV15, with a tentative D call TRBD1 (6 bases). This CDR3 is 14 amino acids long. V lost 3 bases to trimming and J lost 1 base, with 9 bases between them. Germline-derived CDR1 and CDR2 are LNHNV and YYDKDF (reference sequence).